One TCR beta chain is described in this entry. Antigen: not known. The whole isolated RNA underwent reverse transcription, so sequencing captured expressed TCRB transcripts. Profiled with immunoSEQ multiplex PCR; TCRdb holds only in-frame clones, not every one. Of roughly 130,000 clones listed, 9% to 9.5% are singletons. The sample belongs to a study of beta chain features in type 1 diabetes. V was trimmed by 6 bases and J by 1 base, leaving 7 bases between them. Germline values: CDR1 MNHNS, CDR2 SASEGT. The CDR3 loop spans 14 amino acids. Findings and caveats of the study: Within patients, naive, central memory and Treg TCRB repertoires seemed more similar than within healthy donors. VDJ junctions from patients with type 1 diabetes contained fewer insertions and more deletions.

The sequencing input was central memory CD4+ T cells from blood. This chain joins TRBV6-1 and TRBJ2-6, with D maybe TRBD1 (6 bases). This TCR derives from a young man in good health. This CDR3 is CASSRGSGANVLTF. The CDR3 DNA is TGTGCCAGCAGCAGGGGATCTGGGGCCAACGTCCTGACTTTC.